The present entry profiles one T cell receptor (beta chain) with its context. Profiling relied on immunoSEQ multiplex PCR, and the TCRdb table lists in-frame clones only, not all of them. The table records roughly 60,000 clones, roughly nine tenths of them present only once. This entry is derived from a study of OX40 agonist ivuxolimab in advanced cancers. Looked up from germline, CDR1 is MNHNY and CDR2 is SVGAGI (reference sequence). The CDR3 covers 14 residues. With V trimmed by 2 bases and J by 5 bases, 1 base remained unmatched. The TCR comes from an adult with an advanced solid tumor such as melanoma, head and neck, liver or kidney cancer. The sequences come from CD4+ or CD8+ T cells sorted from blood, collected in a trial of the OX40 agonist ivuxolimab. The V gene is TRBV6-6, the J gene TRBJ2-3; 10 nucleotides match TRBD2. CDR3: CASSYGLAVDTQYF. The DNA for the CDR3 is TGTGCCAGCAGTTACGGACTAGCGGTAGATACGCAGTATTTT.